One and the same sample provided the 3 T cell receptor beta chains below, sequenced in a study of post-analysis software for immune sequencing data. These receptors lack a known antigen. Libraries were made from TCR beta cDNA, and they carried unique molecular identifiers. Each CDR3 protein gets one entry after TCRdb re-called the PCR reads with MiXCR. The sample has about 500,000 distinct CDR3 sequences, 40% to 55% seen once. Whole-study results and caveats: Among roughly five TRBV segments more frequent in patients than controls were TRBV5-6, TRBV5-1 and TRBV20-1.

Sequenced material: blood. The receptors were gathered from a girl under 18 with multiple sclerosis.

This clonotype was counted a few times. The chain employs TRBV20-1 and TRBJ1-4; weak D call: TRBD1 (6 bases). CDR3 length equals 15 residues. Germline-derived CDR1 and CDR2 are DFQATT and SNEGSKA (reference sequence). The V end was cut by 5 bases, the J end by 4 bases, with 17 bases between. This CDR3 is CSAPPFRDINEKLFF. The DNA of the CDR3 is TGCAGTGCTCCCCCTTTCCGGGACATTAATGAAAAACTGTTTTTT.

The chain couples TRBV7-2 to TRBJ2-4; D perhaps matches TRBD1 (6 bases). Trimming left V 1 base short and J 1 base short, with 11 bases between. The CDR3 length is 16 residues. Germline V CDR1 and CDR2: SGHTA, FQGNSA. DNA of the CDR3: TGTGCCAGCAGCTTAGATCGAGACAGGGCCAAAAACATTCAGTACTTC. Translation gives CASSLDRDRAKNIQYF.

V usage is TRBV2 and J usage is TRBJ2-3; D may be TRBD2 (5 bases). This CDR3 is built from 13 residues. In germline, CDR1 is SNHLY, CDR2 FYNNEI. Trimming shortened V by 2 bases and J by 6 bases, and 9 bases separated the two germline ends. The CDR3 region has the DNA TGTGCCAGCAGTGAACGGGGTCTGGATACGCAGTATTTT. Protein product: CASSERGLDTQYF.